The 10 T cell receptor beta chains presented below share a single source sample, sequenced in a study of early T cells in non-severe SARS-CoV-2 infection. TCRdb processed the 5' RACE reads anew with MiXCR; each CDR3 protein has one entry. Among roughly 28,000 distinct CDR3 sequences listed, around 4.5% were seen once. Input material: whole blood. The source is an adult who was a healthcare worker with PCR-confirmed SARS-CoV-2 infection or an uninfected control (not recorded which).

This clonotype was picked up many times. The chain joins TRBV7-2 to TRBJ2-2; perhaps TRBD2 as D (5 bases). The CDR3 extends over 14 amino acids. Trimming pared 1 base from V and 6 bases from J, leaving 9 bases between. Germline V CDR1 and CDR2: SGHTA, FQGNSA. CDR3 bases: TGTGCCAGCAGCTTAGGCGGAGGCCCCGGGGAGCTGTTTTTT. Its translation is CASSLGGGPGELFF.

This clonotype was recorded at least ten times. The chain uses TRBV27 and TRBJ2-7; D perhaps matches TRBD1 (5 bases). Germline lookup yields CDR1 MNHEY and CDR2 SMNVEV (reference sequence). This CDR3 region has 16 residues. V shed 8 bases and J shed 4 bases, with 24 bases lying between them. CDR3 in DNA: TGTGCCAGCTCCCTCCCCGCGGATGGACACACTTACGAGCAGTACGTC. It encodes CASSLPADGHTYEQYV.

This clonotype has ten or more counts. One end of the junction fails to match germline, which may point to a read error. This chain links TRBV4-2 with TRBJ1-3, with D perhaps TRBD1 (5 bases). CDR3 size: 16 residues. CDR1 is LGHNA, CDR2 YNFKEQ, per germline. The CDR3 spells CASSQDGGRSENTIYF. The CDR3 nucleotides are TGTGCCAGCAGCCAAGATGGGGGACGCTCTGAAAACACCATATATTTT.

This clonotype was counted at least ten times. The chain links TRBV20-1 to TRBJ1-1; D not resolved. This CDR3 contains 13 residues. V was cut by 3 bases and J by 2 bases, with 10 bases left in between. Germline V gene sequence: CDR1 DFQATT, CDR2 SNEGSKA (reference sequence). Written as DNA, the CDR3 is TGCAGTGCTAGGAGGGTCGGTAACACTGAAGCTTTCTTT. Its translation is CSARRVGNTEAFF.

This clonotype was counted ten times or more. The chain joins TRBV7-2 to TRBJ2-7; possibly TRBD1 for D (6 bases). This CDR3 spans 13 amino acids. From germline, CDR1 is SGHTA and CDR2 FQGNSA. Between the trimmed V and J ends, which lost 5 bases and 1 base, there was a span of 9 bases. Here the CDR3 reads CASSPTGSYEQYF. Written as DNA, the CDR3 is TGTGCCAGCAGCCCGACAGGTTCCTACGAGCAGTACTTC.

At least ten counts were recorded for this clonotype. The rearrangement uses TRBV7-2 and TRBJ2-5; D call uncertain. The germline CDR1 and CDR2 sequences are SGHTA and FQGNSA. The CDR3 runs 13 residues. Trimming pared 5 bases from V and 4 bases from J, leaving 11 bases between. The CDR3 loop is CASSRTDVETQYF. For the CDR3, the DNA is TGTGCCAGCAGCCGAACCGACGTAGAGACCCAGTACTTC.

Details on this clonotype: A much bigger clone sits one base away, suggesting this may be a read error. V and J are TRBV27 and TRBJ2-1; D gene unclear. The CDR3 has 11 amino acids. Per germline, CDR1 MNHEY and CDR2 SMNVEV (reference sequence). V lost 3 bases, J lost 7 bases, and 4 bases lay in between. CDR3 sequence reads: CASSLGNEQFF. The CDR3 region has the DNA TGTGCCAGCAGTTTGGGGAATGAGCAGTTCTTC.

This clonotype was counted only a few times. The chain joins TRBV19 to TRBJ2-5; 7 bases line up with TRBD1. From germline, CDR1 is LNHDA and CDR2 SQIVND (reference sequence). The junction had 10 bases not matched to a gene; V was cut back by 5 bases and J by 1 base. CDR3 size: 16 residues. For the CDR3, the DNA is TGTGCCAGTAGTTTTACTCCGGGACAGCGCCAAGAGACCCAGTACTTC. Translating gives CASSFTPGQRQETQYF.

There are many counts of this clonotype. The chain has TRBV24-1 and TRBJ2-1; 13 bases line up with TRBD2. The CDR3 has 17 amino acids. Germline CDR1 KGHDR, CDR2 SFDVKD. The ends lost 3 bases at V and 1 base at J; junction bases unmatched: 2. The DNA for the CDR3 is TGTGCCACCAGTGATAGGACTAGCGGGAGATCCTACAATGAGCAGTTCTTC. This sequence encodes CATSDRTSGRSYNEQFF.

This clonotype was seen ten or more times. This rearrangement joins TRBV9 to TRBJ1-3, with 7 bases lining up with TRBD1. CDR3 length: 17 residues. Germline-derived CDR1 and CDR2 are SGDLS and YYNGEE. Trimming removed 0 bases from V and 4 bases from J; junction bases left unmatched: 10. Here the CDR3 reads CASSVESDRGGGNTIYF. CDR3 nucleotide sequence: TGTGCCAGCAGCGTAGAAAGTGATAGAGGGGGCGGAAACACCATATATTTT.